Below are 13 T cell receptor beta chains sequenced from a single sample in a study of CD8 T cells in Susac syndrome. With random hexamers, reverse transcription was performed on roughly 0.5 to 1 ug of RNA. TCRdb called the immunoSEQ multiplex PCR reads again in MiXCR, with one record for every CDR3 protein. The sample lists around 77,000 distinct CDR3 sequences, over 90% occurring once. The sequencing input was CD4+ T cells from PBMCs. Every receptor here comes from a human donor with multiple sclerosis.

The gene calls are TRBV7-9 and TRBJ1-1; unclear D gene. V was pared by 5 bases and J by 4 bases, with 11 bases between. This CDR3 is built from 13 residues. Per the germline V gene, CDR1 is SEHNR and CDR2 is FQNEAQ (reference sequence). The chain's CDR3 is CASSTRESTEAFF. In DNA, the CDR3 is TGTGCCAGCAGCACCCGGGAGAGCACTGAAGCTTTCTTT.

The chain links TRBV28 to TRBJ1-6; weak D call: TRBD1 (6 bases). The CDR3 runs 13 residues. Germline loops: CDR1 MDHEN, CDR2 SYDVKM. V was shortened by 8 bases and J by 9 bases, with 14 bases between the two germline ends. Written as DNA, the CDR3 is TGTGCCAGCCTCAGGGGCGTTGGTTCACCCCTCCACTTT. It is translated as CASLRGVGSPLHF.

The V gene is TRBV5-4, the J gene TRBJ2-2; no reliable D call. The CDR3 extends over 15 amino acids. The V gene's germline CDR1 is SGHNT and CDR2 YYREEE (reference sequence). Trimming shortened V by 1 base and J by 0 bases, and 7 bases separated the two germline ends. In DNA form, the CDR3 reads TGTGCCAGCAGCTTGCACGGACCGAACACCGGGGAGCTGTTTTTT. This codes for CASSLHGPNTGELFF. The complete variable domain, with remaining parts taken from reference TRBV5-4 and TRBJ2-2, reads ETGVTQSPTHLIKTRGQQVTLRCSSQSGHNTVSWYQQALGQGPQFIFQYYREEENGRGNFPPRFSGLQFPNYSSELNVNALELDDSALYLCASSLHGPNTGELFFGEGSRLTVL.

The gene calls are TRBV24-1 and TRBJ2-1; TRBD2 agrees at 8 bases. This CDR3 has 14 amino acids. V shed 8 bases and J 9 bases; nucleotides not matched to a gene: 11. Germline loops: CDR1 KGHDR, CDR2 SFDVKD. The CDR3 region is CATMPAGGVVEQFF. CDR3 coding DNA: TGTGCCACCATGCCCGCCGGGGGGGTGGTTGAGCAGTTCTTC.

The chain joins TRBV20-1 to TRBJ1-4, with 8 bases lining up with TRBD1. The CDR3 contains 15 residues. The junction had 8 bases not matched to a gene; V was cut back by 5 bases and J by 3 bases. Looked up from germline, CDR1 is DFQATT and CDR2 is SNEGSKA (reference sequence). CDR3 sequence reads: CSAFTGGVSNEKLFF. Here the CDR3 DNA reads TGCAGTGCTTTCACAGGGGGTGTATCTAATGAAAAACTGTTTTTT.

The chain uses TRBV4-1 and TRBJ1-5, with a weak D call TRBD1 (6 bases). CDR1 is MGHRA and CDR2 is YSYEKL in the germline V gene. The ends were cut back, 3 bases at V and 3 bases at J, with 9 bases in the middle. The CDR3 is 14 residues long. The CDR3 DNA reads TGCGCCAGCAGCCAGGGACAAGTCAATCAGCCCCAGCATTTT. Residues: CASSQGQVNQPQHF.

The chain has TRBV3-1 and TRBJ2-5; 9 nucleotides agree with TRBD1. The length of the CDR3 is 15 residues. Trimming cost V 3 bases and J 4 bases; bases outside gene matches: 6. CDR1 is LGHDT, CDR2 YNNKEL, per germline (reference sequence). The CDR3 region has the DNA TGTGCCAGCAGCCAGATGGACAGGGGCTCAGAGACCCAGTACTTC. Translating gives CASSQMDRGSETQYF.

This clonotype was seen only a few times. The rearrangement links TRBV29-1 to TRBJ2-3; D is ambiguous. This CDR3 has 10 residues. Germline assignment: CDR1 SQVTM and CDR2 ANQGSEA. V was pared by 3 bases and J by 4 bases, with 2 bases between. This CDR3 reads CSVEPDTQYF. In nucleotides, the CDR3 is TGCAGCGTTGAGCCAGATACGCAGTATTTT.

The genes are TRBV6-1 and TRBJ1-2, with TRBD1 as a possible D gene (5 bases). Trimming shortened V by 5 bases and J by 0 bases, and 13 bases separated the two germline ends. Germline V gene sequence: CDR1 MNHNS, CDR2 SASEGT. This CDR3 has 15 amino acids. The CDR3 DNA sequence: TGTGCCAGCAGTAATACAGGAAAAGCTAACTATGGCTACACCTTC. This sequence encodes CASSNTGKANYGYTF.

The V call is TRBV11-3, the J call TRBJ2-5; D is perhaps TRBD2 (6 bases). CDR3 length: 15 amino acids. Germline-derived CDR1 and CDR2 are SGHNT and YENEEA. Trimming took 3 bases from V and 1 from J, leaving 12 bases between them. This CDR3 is CASSFAGQIQETQYF. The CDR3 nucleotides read TGTGCCAGCAGCTTTGCGGGGCAAATCCAAGAGACCCAGTACTTC. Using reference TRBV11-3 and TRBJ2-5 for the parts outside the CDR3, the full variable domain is EAGVVQSPRYKIIEKKQPVAFWCNPISGHNTLYWYLQNLGQGPELLIRYENEEAVDDSQLPKDRFSAERLKGVDSTLKIQPAELGDSAVYLCASSFAGQIQETQYFGPGTRLLVL.

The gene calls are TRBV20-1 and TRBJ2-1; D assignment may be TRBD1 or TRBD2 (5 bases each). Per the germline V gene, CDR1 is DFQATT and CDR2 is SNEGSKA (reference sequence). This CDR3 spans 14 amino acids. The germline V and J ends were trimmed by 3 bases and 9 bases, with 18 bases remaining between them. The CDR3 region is CSARWGSSRSEQFF. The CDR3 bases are TGCAGTGCTAGGTGGGGGAGCTCCCGGAGTGAGCAGTTCTTC.

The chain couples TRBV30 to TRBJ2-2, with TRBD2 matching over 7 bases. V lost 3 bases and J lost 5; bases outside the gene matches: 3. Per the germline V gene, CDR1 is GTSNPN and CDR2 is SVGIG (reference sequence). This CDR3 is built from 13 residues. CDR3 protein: CAWRSGGTGELFF. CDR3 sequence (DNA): TGTGCCTGGAGATCCGGGGGGACCGGGGAGCTGTTTTTT.

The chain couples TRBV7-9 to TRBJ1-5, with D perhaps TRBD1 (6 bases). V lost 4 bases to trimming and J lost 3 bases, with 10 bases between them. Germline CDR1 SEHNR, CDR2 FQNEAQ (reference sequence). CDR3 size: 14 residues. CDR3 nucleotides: TGTGCCAGCAGCTCCGGACAGCTCAATCAGCCCCAGCATTTT. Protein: CASSSGQLNQPQHF.